Shown below are 15 T cell receptor beta chains from a single sample sequenced in a study of T-cell reconstitution after alpha-beta-depleted transplantation in children. This sample's TCRbeta library carried unique molecular identifier barcodes. TCRdb redid the calling of the PCR reads with MiXCR, one entry per CDR3 protein. The data show hundreds of thousands of distinct CDR3 sequences, roughly 17% seen once. Sequencing was performed on PBMCs from the stem cell graft donor, taken from the stem cell graft. Receptors originate from a human donor who donated a stem cell graft to a child with acute myeloid leukemia.

This clonotype has only one observation. J is TRBJ2-3 and V is TRBV11-2; 12 positions match TRBD1. J was trimmed by 2 bases and V by 5 bases; bases with no gene match: 8. The germline V gene encodes CDR1 SGHAT and CDR2 FQNNGV. The CDR3 runs 17 residues. This CDR3 reads CASSQTPGQGATDTQYF. CDR3 coding DNA: TGTGCCAGCAGCCAGACCCCGGGACAGGGGGCCACAGATACGCAGTATTTT.

This clonotype was seen many times. This chain joins TRBV12-3 or TRBV12-4 and TRBJ1-1, with unresolved D. Trimming cost V 11 bases and J 2 bases, with 21 bases left between them. The CDR3 loop spans 15 amino acids. DNA of the CDR3: TGTGCCTGGGAGGCAGCCACCAAAGGAAACACTGAAGCTTTCTTT. This translates into CAWEAATKGNTEAFF.

This clonotype was counted many times. The J gene is TRBJ2-4, the V gene TRBV20-1, with 11 bases matching TRBD1. The CDR3 runs to 16 residues. J was trimmed by 7 bases and V by 5 bases; bases with no gene match: 13. Germline assignment: CDR1 DFQATT and CDR2 SNEGSKA (reference sequence). The CDR3 DNA reads as TGCAGTGCTCCCCTCCCCGGGACAGGGGGTTTGAACATTCAGTACTTC. Amino acids: CSAPLPGTGGLNIQYF.

The chain carries TRBV12-3 or TRBV12-4 and TRBJ2-1; tentatively, D is TRBD1 (5 bases). The V and J ends lost 1 base and 7 bases respectively, with 11 bases between them. The CDR3 runs to 14 residues. The CDR3 is CASSLELKGNEQFF. The CDR3 region has the DNA TGTGCCAGCAGTTTAGAATTGAAGGGGAATGAGCAGTTCTTC.

The gene calls are TRBV24-1 and TRBJ2-7; 8 nucleotides align to TRBD1. Germline values: CDR1 KGHDR, CDR2 SFDVKD. V shed 12 bases, J shed 3 bases, and the junction held 12 bases outside the gene matches. This CDR3 has 14 residues. The CDR3 protein is CAPWGDRSHYEQYV. CDR3 DNA sequence: TGTGCCCCCTGGGGGGACAGGTCCCACTACGAGCAGTACGTC.

In this sample, this clonotype turned up many times. V usage is TRBV7-2 and J usage is TRBJ2-1; D tentatively reads TRBD1 or TRBD2 (5 bases each). Trimming cost V 4 bases and J 3 bases, with 16 bases left between them. Germline values: CDR1 SGHTA, CDR2 FQGNSA. The CDR3 covers 16 residues. CDR3 nucleotide sequence: TGTGCCAGCAGCTCCAGAGGGGAAGCCCTCTACAATGAGCAGTTCTTC. Encoded protein: CASSSRGEALYNEQFF.

The rearrangement joins TRBV9 to TRBJ2-1; 11 bases align to TRBD2. The V segment lost 4 bases and the J segment 11 bases; nucleotides outside the gene matches: 17. Per the germline V gene, CDR1 is SGDLS and CDR2 is YYNGEE. This CDR3 is built from 17 residues. CDR3 sequence reads: CASSLTPLAGGSDKQFF. DNA for the CDR3: TGTGCCAGCAGCCTAACTCCGCTAGCGGGGGGCAGCGATAAGCAGTTCTTC.

The gene calls are TRBV7-2 and TRBJ1-4; D gene unclear. Looked up from germline, CDR1 is SGHTA and CDR2 is FQGNSA. Trimming took 5 bases from V and 5 from J, leaving 15 bases between them. The CDR3 totals 15 residues. The CDR3 DNA follows: TGTGCCAGCAGCGAGGGCCTTCGCTTAAATGAAAAACTGTTTTTT. Translating gives CASSEGLRLNEKLFF.

The chain joins TRBV28 to TRBJ1-5; D gene ambiguous. Trimming shortened V by 1 base and J by 3 bases, and 4 bases separated the two germline ends. CDR1 MDHEN and CDR2 SYDVKM come from the germline V gene. This CDR3 has 13 amino acids. The DNA for the CDR3 is TGTGCCAGCAGTTTATACCTCAATCAGCCCCAGCATTTT. As protein: CASSLYLNQPQHF.

This clonotype was seen a few times. The chain employs TRBV4-1 and TRBJ2-7, with 8 bases lining up with TRBD1. The CDR3 has 15 residues. CDR1 is MGHRA, CDR2 YSYEKL, per germline. Unmatched junction bases numbered 7, after V lost 3 bases and J lost 3 bases. The CDR3 is CASSQSQGAVYEQYF. CDR3 nucleotides: TGCGCCAGCAGCCAGAGTCAGGGGGCGGTCTACGAGCAGTACTTC.

This clonotype showed up many times. This chain connects TRBV10-3 to TRBJ2-3; 11 bases are shared with TRBD2. The trim removed 3 bases at V and 2 bases at J, leaving 16 bases unmatched. The CDR3 runs to 20 residues. The germline V gene encodes CDR1 ENHRY and CDR2 SYGVKD. Here the CDR3 reads CAISDLQLAGVLSSTDTQYF. The CDR3 DNA reads TGTGCCATCAGTGACCTCCAACTAGCGGGGGTGTTGTCATCCACAGATACGCAGTATTTT.

This clonotype was observed a handful of times. The chain combines TRBV10-2 with TRBJ2-5, with D hard to call. Germline CDR1 is WSHSY and CDR2 is SAAADI. The CDR3 consists of 14 residues. Between the trimmed V and J ends, which lost 1 base and 5 bases, there was a span of 11 bases. Here the CDR3 DNA reads TGCGCCAGCAGTGAGTGGGCAGGCGTGGAGACCCAGTACTTC. Its protein is CASSEWAGVETQYF.

This clonotype showed up many times. The gene calls are TRBV11-2 and TRBJ2-7; the D gene is possibly TRBD1 (5 bases). The V gene lost 1 base and the J gene lost 4 bases, with 11 bases spanning the gap. Germline V gene sequence: CDR1 SGHAT, CDR2 FQNNGV. This CDR3 comprises 14 residues. The DNA of the CDR3 is TGTGCCAGCAGCTTAGGGGTGGGGCCATACGAGCAGTACGTC. It specifies CASSLGVGPYEQYV.

The chain joins TRBV9 to TRBJ2-1, with TRBD2 matching over 10 bases. Germline V CDR1 and CDR2: SGDLS, YYNGEE. V was clipped by 0 bases and J by 0 bases; unmatched bases: 3. The CDR3 totals 17 residues. Here the CDR3 reads CASSVGKRGGSYNEQFF. DNA of the CDR3: TGTGCCAGCAGCGTAGGGAAGCGGGGGGGCTCCTACAATGAGCAGTTCTTC.

Only a few counts were recorded for this clonotype. V is TRBV29-1 and J is TRBJ2-3; 8 nucleotides match TRBD1. The V and J ends lost 7 bases and 0 bases, in that order; junction bases with no gene match: 6. Germline V lookup: CDR1 SQVTM, CDR2 ANQGSEA. The CDR3 runs 14 residues. The CDR3 reads CSGYGQGSTDTQYF. The CDR3 DNA sequence: TGCAGCGGGTATGGACAGGGAAGCACAGATACGCAGTATTTT.